This T cell receptor (beta chain) was obtained from a study of early T cells in non-severe SARS-CoV-2 infection (dated by TCRdb to the early 2020s). As for the study more broadly: Because TCR sequencing relied on bulk RNA taken from unsorted whole blood, pairing of alpha and beta chains was not possible. Paper-wide results and their limitations: VDJdb matching was skewed toward anti-spike CD8 responses, so virus-specific expansions were likely underestimated and private and CD4 specificities were missed.

Note on this clonotype: There is no known antigen for this receptor. Per-base quality was not reported, and no clone a single base away is much larger than it.

The receptor library was made with 5' RACE. Sequencing took place on a NextSeq 500. Unique molecular identifiers were attached to individual cDNA molecules in the TCR library protocol so that sequencing error and PCR bias could be corrected. Both TCR alpha and beta chains were sequenced, and tight co-correlation was observed between alpha and beta sequence abundances in each sample. Turning to the authors' computational methods: V gene, J gene and CDR3 annotation of TCR sequences was performed with Decombinator V4. TCRs were defined as expanded if a significant change between any two time points was detected under a Poisson model with p below 0.0001. TCR abundances were normalised to the total number of TCRs sequenced in each sample and reported as counts per million. TRAV1-2 paired with TRAJ12, TRAJ20 or TRAJ33 defined MAIT TCRs, while TRAV10 paired with TRAJ18 defined iNKT TCRs. VDJdb, accessed 1 November 2021, was searched for CMV, EBV and SARS-CoV-2 annotated TCRs, excluding TCRs annotated for multiple antigens. TCRdb cleaned the public reads at Q25 with fastp, built clones with MiXCR and kept in-frame beta chains. Here each entry gathers all rows of one CDR3 protein and keeps the most common genes and DNA. The V and J calls here are based on TCRdb, not the publication. This sample comprises tens of thousands of distinct CDR3 sequences, 10% to 15% of them detected only once. The ten largest account for 4% to 5% of the sample.

Trimming takes 4 bases from V and 6 bases from J, and the germline ends sit 7 bases apart. From the cysteine through the phenylalanine, the CDR3 covers 12 amino acids. Only the CDR3 region is kept as DNA, spanning 36 bases read in frame from base 1. Looking up the germline V gene (reference sequence) yields CDR1 SEHNR and CDR2 FQNEAQ. A case-control design nested within a healthcare worker cohort in London, UK, was used, with weekly nasopharyngeal swab PCR tests and blood sampling performed. Healthcare workers were recruited between 23 and 31 March 2020, during the week of the UK lockdown, and were followed weekly for up to roughly 16 weeks.

This TCR came from an adult who was a healthcare worker with PCR-confirmed SARS-CoV-2 infection or an uninfected control (not recorded which). Sequences were obtained from whole blood. This receptor chain uses TRBV7-9 and TRBJ1-5; too little of a D gene remains to name it. The CDR3 corresponds to CASSSFGQPQHF. The DNA sequence is given as TGTGCCAGCAGCTCCTTCGGTCAGCCCCAGCATTTT. The entire variable domain, with the stretches around the CDR3 drawn from the reference TRBV7-9 and TRBJ1-5 proteins, is DTGVSQNPRHKITKRGQNVTFRCDPISEHNRLYWYRQTLGQGPEFLTYFQNEAQLEKSRLLSDRFSAERPKGSFSTLEIQRTEQGDSAMYLCASSSFGQPQHFGDGTRLSIL.